The 21 T cell receptor beta chains presented below share a single source sample, sequenced in a study of cytomegalovirus exposure and HLA in healthy donors (dated by TCRdb to the late 2010s). Libraries were constructed by the immunoSEQ multiplex PCR assay. A mixture of 60 forward primers for TCR Vbeta segments and 13 reverse primers for TCR Jbeta segments was used in the multiplex PCR. As stored in TCRdb, this immuneACCESS dataset retains in-frame rearrangements with V and J assigned. A fraction of the clones does not appear; measured against another copy, unresolved V genes explain less than half of the discrepancy, and the remainder lacks a known reason. The sample has about 130,000 clones on record, approximately 80% of them singletons. The ten largest clones take up approximately 4.5% of the sample. The sequenced sample consisted of PBMCs. The receptors here all came from a male donor in good health and CMV-seropositive.

The V and J genes are TRBV27 and TRBJ2-3, with 11 bases fitting TRBD1. CDR3 length: 15 amino acids. V gave up 5 bases and J gave up 3 bases; unmatched junction bases: 4. Germline-derived CDR1 and CDR2 are MNHEY and SMNVEV (reference sequence). The CDR3: CASSPRDRGTDTQYF. Here the CDR3 DNA reads TGTGCCAGCAGTCCCCGGGACAGGGGGACAGATACGCAGTATTTT.

The chain carries TRBV19 and TRBJ2-1, with TRBD2 matching over 14 bases. V trimming: 1 base; J trimming: 0 bases; junction bases outside the gene matches: 2. The germline gives CDR1 LNHDA, CDR2 SQIVND (reference sequence). CDR3 length: 18 residues. Here the CDR3 DNA reads TGTGCCAGTAGTATAGGGGGGACTAGCGGGAGCTCCTACAATGAGCAGTTCTTC. The encoded protein is CASSIGGTSGSSYNEQFF.

The chain couples TRBV7-6 to TRBJ2-5; possible D gene TRBD1, 6 bases. The CDR3 loop spans 13 amino acids. V lost 5 bases and J lost 2, with 9 bases in between. Germline V gene data show CDR1 as SGHVS and CDR2 as FNYEAQ. In nucleotides, the CDR3 is TGTGCCAGCAGCCCCGGACAGCAAGAGACCCAGTACTTC. This gives the protein CASSPGQQETQYF.

The chain employs TRBV6-1 and TRBJ2-3; 9 positions agree with TRBD2. V trimming: 0 bases; J trimming: 4 bases; junction bases outside the gene matches: 2. Looked up from germline, CDR1 is MNHNS and CDR2 is SASEGT. CDR3 size: 15 residues. This CDR3 is CASSEARGGADTQYF. CDR3 nucleotides: TGTGCCAGCAGTGAAGCGCGCGGGGGGGCAGATACGCAGTATTTT.

The genes are TRBV7-8 and TRBJ1-4; 8 bases agree with TRBD1. V lost 5 bases, J lost 5 bases, and 10 bases stayed unmatched. The germline V gene has CDR1 SGHVS and CDR2 FQNEAQ. The CDR3 contains 16 residues. In DNA, the CDR3 is TGTGCCAGCAGCCGGACAGGGATAGGCGGGAATGAAAAACTGTTTTTT. It is translated as CASSRTGIGGNEKLFF.

The chain has TRBV27 and TRBJ2-7; D not certain. CDR1 and CDR2 (germline): MNHEY, SMNVEV (reference sequence). The V end was cut by 8 bases, the J end by 0 bases, with 5 bases between. The CDR3 has 11 residues. This CDR3 reads CASRSSYEQYF. The CDR3 bases are TGTGCCAGCCGCAGCTCCTACGAGCAGTACTTC.

This clone has only one observation. The chain couples TRBV4-1 to TRBJ2-7, with 9 bases that match TRBD2. This CDR3 has 16 amino acids. V trimming: 1 base; J trimming: 3 bases; junction bases outside the gene matches: 7. From germline, CDR1 is MGHRA and CDR2 YSYEKL. The DNA of the CDR3 is TGCGCCAGCAGCCAAGTTGGGACTAGCATTTACTACGAGCAGTACTTC. It translates to CASSQVGTSIYYEQYF.

V gene TRBV30 combines with J gene TRBJ1-2; tentative D call: TRBD1 (5 bases). With 3 bases removed from V and 4 bases from J, the gap between germline ends came to 12 bases. Germline CDR1 GTSNPN, CDR2 SVGIG (reference sequence). There are 13 residues in the CDR3. The chain's CDR3 is CAWSPGKTYGYTF. Written as DNA, the CDR3 is TGTGCCTGGAGCCCAGGGAAGACCTATGGCTACACCTTC.

This rearrangement joins TRBV5-6 to TRBJ2-2; TRBD2 matches 10 bases. CDR1 SGHDT and CDR2 YYEEEE come from the germline V gene. With 2 bases clipped from V and 4 bases from J, the junction kept 5 bases outside the gene matches. The CDR3 extends over 16 amino acids. DNA for the CDR3: TGTGCCAGCAGCTTCCCCCAGCGGGGGGGCACCGGGGAGCTGTTTTTT. Protein product: CASSFPQRGGTGELFF.

This clone has more than one count but fewer than ten. The J gene is TRBJ1-1, the V gene TRBV28, with 7 bases matching TRBD1. CDR1 is MDHEN and CDR2 is SYDVKM in the germline V gene. V was pared by 5 bases and J by 2 bases, with 5 bases of the junction left unmatched. There are 14 residues in the CDR3. The CDR3 DNA follows: TGTGCCAGCAGTCCAGGGGGTACAAACACTGAAGCTTTCTTT. It is translated as CASSPGGTNTEAFF.

This chain uses TRBV7-9 with TRBJ2-3; 9 nucleotides line up with TRBD2. This CDR3 has 16 amino acids. The germline V gene encodes CDR1 SEHNR and CDR2 FQNEAQ (reference sequence). V shed 4 bases, J shed 4 bases, and the junction held 9 bases outside the gene matches. The DNA of the CDR3 is TGTGCCAGCAGCTACGGGACTAGCTCGTCCCCAGATACGCAGTATTTT. As protein: CASSYGTSSSPDTQYF.

In this sample, this clone turned up a few times. The chain couples TRBV28 to TRBJ2-2; 7 bases map to TRBD1. CDR3 size: 15 residues. V shed 5 bases, J shed 0 bases, and the junction held 3 bases outside the gene matches. Germline CDR1 and CDR2: MDHEN and SYDVKM. As DNA, the CDR3 is TGTGCCAGCAGTAACAGGGGCGCGAACACCGGGGAGCTGTTTTTT. This translates into CASSNRGANTGELFF. Using reference TRBV28 and TRBJ2-2 for the parts outside the CDR3, the full variable domain is DVKVTQSSRYLVKRTGEKVFLECVQDMDHENMFWYRQDPGLGLRLIYFSYDVKMKEKGDIPEGYSVSREKKERFSLILESASTNQTSMYLCASSNRGANTGELFFGEGSRLTVL.

The V gene is TRBV2, the J gene TRBJ1-2, with D hard to call. Germline CDR1 reads SNHLY; CDR2 reads FYNNEI. The germline V and J ends were trimmed by 6 bases and 4 bases, with 12 bases remaining between them. The CDR3 spans 13 residues. CDR3 region: CASSRATTYGYTF. The CDR3 region has the DNA TGTGCCAGCAGCCGGGCGACTACCTATGGCTACACCTTC.

This clone occurred a few times. The chain couples TRBV19 to TRBJ1-3, with D possibly being TRBD1 (6 bases). The length of the CDR3 is 14 residues. V was clipped by 6 bases and J by 2 bases, with 11 bases between them. CDR1 is LNHDA, CDR2 SQIVND, per germline (reference sequence). In nucleotides, the CDR3 is TGTGCCAGTAGGCAGGGGATAACTGGAAACACCATATATTTT. It codes for CASRQGITGNTIYF.

V gene TRBV7-2 combines with J gene TRBJ2-7; a weak D match, TRBD2 (7 bases). V dropped 3 bases and J dropped 6 bases, with 15 bases sitting between them. The CDR3 has 14 amino acids. Germline V CDR1 and CDR2: SGHTA, FQGNSA. The CDR3 coding sequence is TGTGCCAGCAGCTTGGGGGGGACAATTCGCGAGCAGTACTTC. Translated: CASSLGGTIREQYF. The full variable domain, rest sourced from reference TRBV7-2 and TRBJ2-7, is GAGVSQSPSNKVTEKGKDVELRCDPISGHTALYWYRQSLGQGLEFLIYFQGNSAPDKSGLPSDRFSAERTGGSVSTLTIQRTQQEDSAVYLCASSLGGTIREQYFGPGTRLTVT.

The chain carries TRBV29-1 and TRBJ2-1; the match to TRBD2 covers 8 bases. The CDR3 runs 17 residues. Germline lookup yields CDR1 SQVTM and CDR2 ANQGSEA. Trimming at V came to 7 bases and at J to 0 bases, leaving 14 bases not matched to a gene. The CDR3 loop reads CSAGLAYYNRSYNEQFF. DNA of the CDR3: TGCAGCGCCGGACTAGCATACTACAACCGCTCCTACAATGAGCAGTTCTTC.

The CDR3 region has the DNA TGTGCCATCAGGAGTGGGAACACGGGGTTAAACTACAATGAGCAGTTCTTC. Translated, it gives CAIRSGNTGLNYNEQFF. The rearrangement uses TRBV10-3 and TRBJ2-1, with D possibly TRBD2 on 5 matching bases. V was shortened by 6 bases and J by 3 bases, with 21 bases between the two germline ends. Germline CDR1 and CDR2: ENHRY and SYGVKD. This CDR3 is 17 amino acids long.

The rearrangement links TRBV5-6 to TRBJ2-7; 8 nucleotides agree with TRBD2. V was pared by 4 bases and J by 3 bases, with 6 bases of the junction left unmatched. Per the germline V gene, CDR1 is SGHDT and CDR2 is YYEEEE. The CDR3 spans 14 residues. The CDR3, as DNA: TGTGCCAGCAGCCCGGGGGGGCCCAACTACGAGCAGTACTTC. Its protein product is CASSPGGPNYEQYF.

The V call is TRBV28, the J call TRBJ1-3; no clear D gene. This CDR3 comprises 15 residues. Trimming stripped 3 bases from V and 4 bases from J, with 13 bases between. Germline V gene lookup returns CDR1 MDHEN and CDR2 SYDVKM. CDR3 loop: CASSFSPPRGNTIYF. The CDR3, as DNA: TGTGCCAGCAGTTTTTCCCCCCCTAGGGGAAACACCATATATTTT.

This sequence joins TRBV5-1 and TRBJ2-3; TRBD1 agrees at 8 bases. The CDR3 is made up of 15 amino acids. Trimming cost V 4 bases and J 1 base; bases outside gene matches: 5. The V gene's germline CDR1 is SGHRS and CDR2 YFSETQ. As DNA, the CDR3 is TGCGCCAGCAGCCGTGGGACAGGAGGCACAGATACGCAGTATTTT. This encodes CASSRGTGGTDTQYF.

This clone was seen a handful of times. The chain has TRBV6-1 and TRBJ2-3; 8 bases agree with TRBD1. Germline V lookup: CDR1 MNHNS, CDR2 SASEGT. The junction had 2 bases not matched to a gene; V was cut back by 2 bases and J by 1 base. This CDR3 spans 15 amino acids. The chain's CDR3 is CASSEQTGGTDTQYF. Here the CDR3 DNA reads TGTGCCAGCAGTGAACAGACAGGGGGCACAGATACGCAGTATTTT.